These 2 T cell receptor beta chains share one sample of origin, sequenced in a study of regulatory T cells in long-lasting Graves disease. Sequencing libraries for TCR beta were prepared with iRepertoire HTBI primers and Arm-PCR of CDR3 regions. From the multiplex PCR reads, TCRdb called clonotypes with MiXCR, one entry per CDR3 protein. The profile covers about 400,000 distinct CDR3 sequences, with less than 25% appearing a single time and 20% taken by the ten largest. Time point here: persistent/refractory GD, antithyroid drugs over 5 years with positive TRAb. RNA isolated from PBMCs was used to make the TCR library. The specimen comprised peripheral blood mononuclear cells (PBMCs), sampled when the disease was refractory, from a patient treated with antithyroid drugs. Receptors originate from a female donor with Graves disease.

The rearrangement joins TRBV7-9 to TRBJ1-1; 7 bases agree with TRBD1. V gave up 3 bases and J gave up 5 bases; unmatched junction bases: 6. The V gene's germline CDR1 is SEHNR and CDR2 FQNEAQ (reference sequence). CDR3 length equals 14 residues. The CDR3 here is CASSFDRARTEAFF. CDR3 nucleotide sequence: TGTGCCAGCAGCTTCGACAGGGCTCGGACTGAAGCTTTCTTT.

In this sample, this clonotype turned up many times. The rearrangement links TRBV6-1 to TRBJ2-2; D may match TRBD1 or TRBD2 (5 bases each). This CDR3 region has 15 residues. The V end lost 4 bases, the J end lost 0 bases, and 9 bases lay between the germline ends. Germline V CDR1 and CDR2: MNHNS, SASEGT. CDR3 residues: CASSVTAANTGELFF. The CDR3 region has the DNA TGTGCCAGCAGTGTGACAGCGGCGAACACCGGGGAGCTGTTTTTT.